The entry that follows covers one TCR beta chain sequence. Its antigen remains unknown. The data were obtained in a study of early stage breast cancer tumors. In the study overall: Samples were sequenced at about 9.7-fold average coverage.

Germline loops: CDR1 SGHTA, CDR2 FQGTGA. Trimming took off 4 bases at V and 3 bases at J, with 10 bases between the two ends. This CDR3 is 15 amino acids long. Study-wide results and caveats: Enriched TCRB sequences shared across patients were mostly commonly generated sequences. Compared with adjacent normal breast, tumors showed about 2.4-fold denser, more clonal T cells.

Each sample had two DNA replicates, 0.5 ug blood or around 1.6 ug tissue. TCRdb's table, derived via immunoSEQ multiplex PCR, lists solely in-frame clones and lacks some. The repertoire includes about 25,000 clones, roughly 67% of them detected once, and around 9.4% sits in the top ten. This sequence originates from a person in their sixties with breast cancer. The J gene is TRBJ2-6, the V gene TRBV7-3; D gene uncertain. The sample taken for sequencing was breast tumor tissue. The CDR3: CASSSSRDGANVLTF. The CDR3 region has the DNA TGTGCCAGCAGCTCCTCACGAGATGGGGCCAACGTCCTGACTTTC.